This T cell receptor beta chain was documented in a study of shared clonotypes between healthy human individuals. Using immunoSEQ multiplex PCR, the repertoire was profiled, and TCRdb retains in-frame clones only, with some absent. The sample has some 2 million clones, about 95% seen once. The CDR3 totals 13 residues. The V gene lost 0 bases and the J gene lost 11 bases, with 10 bases spanning the gap. Germline CDR1 and CDR2: MGHDK and SYGVNS. Naive CD8 cells were CD45RO-negative, positively selected for CCR7, excluding terminally differentiated effector memory CD45RA+ cells. The sequence came from a man between 18 and 35 years old in good health. The chain carries TRBV25-1 and TRBJ1-4; D gene ambiguous. The sample taken for sequencing was naive CD8+ T cells sorted from blood. The CDR3 region has the DNA TGTGCCAGCAGTGAATATGTGGAGAACAAACTGTTTTTT. Its translation is CASSEYVENKLFF.